The 22 T cell receptor beta chains reported below all come from one sample, sequenced in a study of human T cells and chemical hapten exposure. From the RACE reads, TCRdb called clonotypes with MiXCR, one entry per CDR3 protein. Of approximately 81,000 distinct CDR3 sequences listed, 8.6% were seen once; the top ten hold approximately 1.5%. The time point denotes: healthy volunteer bleed at 6 weeks. Total RNA was extracted from unfractionated whole blood. The sample consisted of whole blood. All receptors come from a male donor in good health. Some clones in this sample may be carry-over from other donors' samples.

Turning to this clonotype: No conserved phenylalanine or tryptophan ends this CDR3, so it is likely a read error. V is TRBV10-3 and J is TRBJ2-3, with 10 bases lining up with TRBD2. Germline assignment: CDR1 ENHRY and CDR2 SYGVKD. V shed 3 bases and J 0 bases; nucleotides not matched to a gene: 15. This CDR3 region has 20 residues. The CDR3 protein is CAISDSSGGLPRASTDTQYS. The CDR3 bases are TGTGCCATCAGTGATTCTAGCGGGGGCCTACCTCGTGCTAGCACAGATACGCAGTATTCT.

The chain recombines TRBV7-9 with TRBJ1-2, with 7 nucleotides matching TRBD1. This CDR3 is 14 amino acids long. Germline loops: CDR1 SEHNR, CDR2 FQNEAQ (reference sequence). V was pared by 4 bases and J by 4 bases, with 6 bases of the junction left unmatched. The CDR3 sequence: CASSWSGTVYGYTF. The CDR3 DNA is TGTGCCAGCAGCTGGTCAGGGACAGTCTATGGCTACACCTTC.

Many counts were recorded for this clonotype. The CDR3 coding sequence is TGTGCCAGCAGCGAGGGGGCTAATGAAAAACTGTTTTTT. This sequence encodes CASSEGANEKLFF. This sequence joins TRBV5-4 and TRBJ1-4, with a weak D call TRBD1 (6 bases). Deletions cut 4 bases from V and 3 bases from J, with 7 bases between. This CDR3 has 13 amino acids. Germline CDR1 and CDR2: SGHNT and YYREEE (reference sequence).

This clonotype was counted only a few times. The chain carries TRBV6-5 and TRBJ1-2, with D tentatively TRBD1 (6 bases). Germline-derived CDR1 and CDR2 are MNHEY and SVGAGI. V was trimmed by 4 bases and J by 6 bases, leaving 18 bases between them. The CDR3 length is 15 residues. CDR3 sequence reads: CASSSTGDTSNGYTF. As DNA, the CDR3 is TGTGCCAGCAGTTCTACCGGGGACACCTCCAATGGCTACACCTTC.

The chain couples TRBV5-6 to TRBJ1-1; no definite D call. There are 12 residues in the CDR3. Germline loops: CDR1 SGHDT, CDR2 YYEEEE. Between the trimmed V and J ends, which lost 1 base and 7 bases, there was a span of 8 bases. The CDR3 nucleotides read TGTGCCAGCAGCTTGAAGGAGGTTGAAGCTTTCTTT. Translated, it gives CASSLKEVEAFF.

This clonotype was detected ten times or more. The chain combines TRBV20-1 with TRBJ2-4; D is possibly TRBD1 (5 bases). V lost 4 bases and J lost 0, with 13 bases in between. The CDR3 has 15 residues. Germline V lookup: CDR1 DFQATT, CDR2 SNEGSKA (reference sequence). The CDR3 protein is CSANPGQVAKNIQYF. In nucleotides, the CDR3 is TGCAGTGCTAACCCCGGACAAGTAGCCAAAAACATTCAGTACTTC.

The chain employs TRBV7-9 and TRBJ1-4, with D maybe TRBD1 (5 bases). Trimming left V 6 bases short and J 7 bases short, with 18 bases between. From germline, CDR1 is SEHNR and CDR2 FQNEAQ (reference sequence). The CDR3 covers 15 residues. In nucleotides, the CDR3 is TGTGCCAGCAGTTCCCCCCAGGGTCTCGGTGAAAAACTGTTTTTT. Its translation is CASSSPQGLGEKLFF.

This clonotype has a count of ten or more. The V and J genes are TRBV2 and TRBJ1-5; a possible D gene is TRBD1 (6 bases). Trimming took off 3 bases at V and 3 bases at J, with 12 bases between the two ends. Germline V lookup: CDR1 SNHLY, CDR2 FYNNEI. The CDR3 is 15 amino acids. CDR3 protein: CASSEFQGNNQPQHF. CDR3 DNA sequence: TGTGCCAGCAGTGAGTTTCAGGGGAACAATCAGCCCCAGCATTTT.

This clonotype was recorded a few times. The chain recombines TRBV14 with TRBJ1-1; the match to TRBD1 covers 9 bases. V lost 4 bases to trimming and J lost 4 bases; unmatched junction nucleotides: 7. Germline-derived CDR1 and CDR2 are SGHDN and FVKESK. This CDR3 is built from 15 residues. The CDR3 nucleotides read TGTGCCAGCAGCCCGGACAGGGGAAGAGCCACTGAAGCTTTCTTT. Translation: CASSPDRGRATEAFF.

This clonotype showed up just a few times. This rearrangement joins TRBV12-3 or TRBV12-4 to TRBJ1-2; 12 bases are a match to TRBD1. Unmatched junction bases numbered 11, after V lost 6 bases and J lost 6 bases. CDR3 length: 16 amino acids. The CDR3 DNA sequence: TGTGCCAGCAGCGGGACAGGGGGCGCATCAAGGAATGGCTACACCTTC. It translates to CASSGTGGASRNGYTF.

The chain employs TRBV6-1 and TRBJ1-2; D is undetermined. V lost 0 bases, J lost 12 bases, and 8 bases lay in between. Per the germline V gene, CDR1 is MNHNS and CDR2 is SASEGT. The CDR3 contains 11 residues. The CDR3 reads CASSEAVRHTF. In DNA, the CDR3 is TGTGCCAGCAGTGAAGCTGTCAGGCACACCTTC.

This clonotype came up a few times. V gene TRBV5-1 combines with J gene TRBJ2-7; possibly TRBD1 for D (5 bases). V dropped 4 bases and J dropped 0 bases, with 11 bases sitting between them. CDR1 SGHRS and CDR2 YFSETQ come from the germline V gene. The CDR3 extends over 14 amino acids. Here the CDR3 DNA reads TGCGCCAGCAGCGAAGGGGCTTACTCCTACGAGCAGTACTTC. It yields the protein CASSEGAYSYEQYF.

A few counts support this clonotype. The chain uses TRBV7-2 and TRBJ2-3; D is unresolved. The germline CDR1 and CDR2 sequences are SGHTA and FQGNSA. The CDR3 extends over 16 amino acids. Between the trimmed V and J ends, which lost 4 bases and 2 bases, there was a span of 16 bases. The CDR3 region is CASSSRLATHTDTQYF. In DNA form, the CDR3 reads TGTGCCAGCAGCTCTCGACTGGCAACCCACACAGATACGCAGTATTTT. The full variable domain, in which reference TRBV7-2 and TRBJ2-3 provide the parts outside the CDR3, is GAGVSQSPSNKVTEKGKDVELRCDPISGHTALYWYRQSLGQGLEFLIYFQGNSAPDKSGLPSDRFSAERTGGSVSTLTIQRTQQEDSAVYLCASSSRLATHTDTQYFGPGTRLTVL.

This clonotype was observed a handful of times. The chain links TRBV5-6 to TRBJ1-2; no clear D gene. In germline, CDR1 is SGHDT, CDR2 YYEEEE. Trimming left V 1 base short and J 7 bases short, with 8 bases between. The CDR3 is 12 amino acids. The CDR3 reads CASSLWSSGYTF. The DNA for the CDR3 is TGTGCCAGCAGCTTGTGGTCTAGTGGCTACACCTTC.

This clonotype was found a few times. V is TRBV12-3 or TRBV12-4 and J is TRBJ2-1; 7 bases fit TRBD1. The CDR3 has 15 amino acids. V trimming: 2 bases; J trimming: 7 bases; junction bases outside the gene matches: 8. CDR3 sequence reads: CASSLNPTGRNEQFF. The CDR3 bases are TGTGCCAGCAGTTTAAACCCGACAGGGCGGAATGAGCAGTTCTTC.

The genes are TRBV7-9 and TRBJ2-4; 11 bases align to TRBD2. The J segment lost 1 base and the V segment lost 8 bases, leaving 7 bases of the junction unmatched. Germline values: CDR1 SEHNR, CDR2 FQNEAQ (reference sequence). The CDR3 covers 16 residues. CDR3 residues: CASSLTSGSAKNIQYF. Here the CDR3 DNA reads TGTGCCAGCTCCCTCACTAGCGGGAGCGCCAAAAACATTCAGTACTTC.

This clonotype was seen a handful of times. The chain combines TRBV4-3 with TRBJ1-2, with D possibly TRBD1 on 6 matching bases. The CDR3 sequence is 15 residues long. V was cut by 0 bases and J by 5 bases, with 13 bases left in between. CDR1 is LGHNA and CDR2 is YSLEER in the germline V gene. The CDR3 sequence is CASSQEGRGRYGYTF. DNA for the CDR3: TGCGCCAGCAGCCAAGAAGGCAGGGGACGTTATGGCTACACCTTC.

This clonotype occurred a few times. The chain uses TRBV18 and TRBJ2-6; TRBD2 agrees at 8 bases. Germline CDR1 KGHSH, CDR2 LQKENI. The CDR3 covers 17 residues. Trimming took 0 bases from V and 2 from J; bases not matched to a gene: 3. DNA for the CDR3: TGTGCCAGCTCACCACCGAACGGGGGGGCTGGGGCCAACGTCCTGACTTTC. Its protein product is CASSPPNGGAGANVLTF.

This clonotype has a single count. The rearrangement joins TRBV7-9 to TRBJ1-5; tentatively, D is TRBD1 (6 bases). CDR1 and CDR2 (germline): SEHNR, FQNEAQ (reference sequence). V gave up 3 bases and J gave up 9 bases, with 9 bases separating them. The CDR3 runs 12 residues. CDR3 sequence (DNA): TGTGCCAGCAGCTTCCAGGGGTTGCCCCAGCATTTT. This gives the protein CASSFQGLPQHF.

A few counts support this clonotype. CDR3: CASSEGGPRGQPQHF. In nucleotides, the CDR3 is TGTGCCAGCAGTGAAGGAGGGCCAAGAGGTCAGCCCCAGCATTTT. The chain links TRBV6-1 to TRBJ1-5; D is uncertain. V lost 1 base and J 6 bases, leaving 13 bases between the germline ends. This CDR3 region has 15 residues. The germline CDR1 and CDR2 sequences are MNHNS and SASEGT.

The chain links TRBV14 to TRBJ1-4; D uncertain. Germline lookup yields CDR1 SGHDN and CDR2 FVKESK. V lost 4 bases and J lost 7, with 16 bases in between. This CDR3 contains 15 residues. The CDR3 DNA reads TGTGCCAGCAGCCGAGTGGGAGGGAGGCGTGAAAAACTGTTTTTT. It codes for CASSRVGGRREKLFF. Full variable domain (rest looked up from reference TRBV14 and TRBJ1-4): EAGVTQFPSHSVIEKGQTVTLRCDPISGHDNLYWYRRVMGKEIKFLLHFVKESKQDESGMPNNRFLAERTGGTYSTLKVQPAELEDSGVYFCASSRVGGRREKLFFGSGTQLSVL.

Concerning this clonotype itself: This may be a read error: a much more frequent sequence differs by one nucleotide. CDR3 loop: CASRQDRASTDTQYF. The CDR3, as DNA: TGTGCCAGCAGACAGGACAGGGCTTCCACAGATACGCAGTATTTT. The J gene is TRBJ2-3, the V gene TRBV6-5; 8 bases match TRBD1. There are 15 residues in the CDR3. The germline V gene has CDR1 MNHEY and CDR2 SVGAGI. The ends lost 6 bases at V and 2 bases at J; junction bases unmatched: 7.